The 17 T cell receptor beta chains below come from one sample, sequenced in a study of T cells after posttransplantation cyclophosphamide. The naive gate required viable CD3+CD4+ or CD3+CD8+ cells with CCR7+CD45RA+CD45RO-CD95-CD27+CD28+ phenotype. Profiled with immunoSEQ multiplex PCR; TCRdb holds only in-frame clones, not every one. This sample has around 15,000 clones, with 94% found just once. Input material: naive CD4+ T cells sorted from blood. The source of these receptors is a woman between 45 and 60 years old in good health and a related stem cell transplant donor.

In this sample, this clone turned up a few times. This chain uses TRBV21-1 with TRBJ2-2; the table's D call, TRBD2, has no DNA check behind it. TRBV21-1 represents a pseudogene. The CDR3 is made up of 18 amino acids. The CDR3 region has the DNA TGTGCCAGCAGCAAAGAAAGAGCGGGAGGGGTATGGACCGGGGAGCTGTTTTTT. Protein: CASSKERAGGVWTGELFF.

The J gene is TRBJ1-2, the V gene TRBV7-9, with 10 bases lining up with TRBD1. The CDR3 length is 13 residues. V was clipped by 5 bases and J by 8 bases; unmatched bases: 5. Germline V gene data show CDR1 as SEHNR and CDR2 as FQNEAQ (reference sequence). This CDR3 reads CASSLSTGGGYTF. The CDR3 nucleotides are TGTGCCAGCAGCCTCTCGACAGGGGGCGGCTACACCTTC.

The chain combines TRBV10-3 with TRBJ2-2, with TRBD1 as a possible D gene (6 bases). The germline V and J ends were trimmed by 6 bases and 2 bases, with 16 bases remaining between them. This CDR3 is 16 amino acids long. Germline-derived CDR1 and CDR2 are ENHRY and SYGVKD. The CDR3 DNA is TGTGCCATCAGCGCAACTCGGGACACTAACACCGGGGAGCTGTTTTTT. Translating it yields CAISATRDTNTGELFF.

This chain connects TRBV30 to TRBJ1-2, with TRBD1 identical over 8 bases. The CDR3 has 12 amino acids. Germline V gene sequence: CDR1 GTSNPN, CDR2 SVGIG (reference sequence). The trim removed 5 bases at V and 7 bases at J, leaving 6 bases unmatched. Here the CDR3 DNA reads TGTGCCTGGGACAGGGGCGGACGTGGCTACACCTTC. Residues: CAWDRGGRGYTF.

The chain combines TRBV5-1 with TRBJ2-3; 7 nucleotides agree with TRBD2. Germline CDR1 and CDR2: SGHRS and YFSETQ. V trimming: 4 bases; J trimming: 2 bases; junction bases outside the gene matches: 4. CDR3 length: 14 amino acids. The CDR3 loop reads CASSAGTTTDTQYF. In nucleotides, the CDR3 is TGCGCCAGCAGCGCCGGGACTACCACAGATACGCAGTATTTT. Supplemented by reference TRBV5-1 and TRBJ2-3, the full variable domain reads KAGVTQTPRYLIKTRGQQVTLSCSPISGHRSVSWYQQTPGQGLQFLFEYFSETQRNKGNFPGRFSGRQFSNSRSEMNVSTLELGDSALYLCASSAGTTTDTQYFGPGTRLTVL.

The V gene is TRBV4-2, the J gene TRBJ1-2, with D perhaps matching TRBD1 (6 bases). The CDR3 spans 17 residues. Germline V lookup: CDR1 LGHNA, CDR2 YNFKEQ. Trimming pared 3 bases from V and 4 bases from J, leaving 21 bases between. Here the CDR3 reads CASSHAARQESGYGYTF. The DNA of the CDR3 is TGTGCCAGCAGCCATGCCGCAAGACAGGAATCTGGCTATGGCTACACCTTC.

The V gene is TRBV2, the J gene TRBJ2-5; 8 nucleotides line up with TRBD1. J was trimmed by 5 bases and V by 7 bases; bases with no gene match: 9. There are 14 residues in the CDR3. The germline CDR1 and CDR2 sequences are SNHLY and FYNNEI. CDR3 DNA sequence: TGTGCCAGCATGTTCGACAGGGGTGCGGAGACCCAGTACTTC. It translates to CASMFDRGAETQYF.

The CDR3 here is CASSIPRGQGETQYF. CDR3 DNA: TGTGCCAGTAGTATACCCAGGGGGCAAGGAGAGACCCAGTACTTC. The genes are TRBV19 and TRBJ2-5, with TRBD1 matching over 8 bases. Germline V CDR1 and CDR2: LNHDA, SQIVND (reference sequence). Unmatched junction bases numbered 6, after V lost 2 bases and J lost 4 bases. This CDR3 is built from 15 residues. Supplemented by reference TRBV19 and TRBJ2-5, the full variable domain reads DGGITQSPKYLFRKEGQNVTLSCEQNLNHDAMYWYRQDPGQGLRLIYYSQIVNDFQKGDIAEGYSVSREKKESFPLTVTSAQKNPTAFYLCASSIPRGQGETQYFGPGTRLLVL.

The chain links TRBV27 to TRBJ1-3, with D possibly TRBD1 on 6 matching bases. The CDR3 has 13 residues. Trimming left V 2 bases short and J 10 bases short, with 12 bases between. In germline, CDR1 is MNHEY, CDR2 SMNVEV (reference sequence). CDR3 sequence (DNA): TGTGCCAGCAGTTTAGGGGGACAAGGGACCATATATTTT. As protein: CASSLGGQGTIYF.

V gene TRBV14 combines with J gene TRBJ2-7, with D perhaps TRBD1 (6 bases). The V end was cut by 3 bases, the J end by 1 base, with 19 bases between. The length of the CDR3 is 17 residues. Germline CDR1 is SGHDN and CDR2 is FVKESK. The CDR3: CASSQDSRWRESYEQYF. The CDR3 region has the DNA TGTGCCAGCAGCCAGGACAGCCGTTGGCGCGAGTCCTACGAGCAGTACTTC.

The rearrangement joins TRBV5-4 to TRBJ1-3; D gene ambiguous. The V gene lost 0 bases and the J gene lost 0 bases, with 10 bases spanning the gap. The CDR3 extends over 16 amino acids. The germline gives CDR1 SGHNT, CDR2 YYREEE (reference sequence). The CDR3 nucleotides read TGTGCCAGCAGCTTGGCCGGGAGGCACTCTGGAAACACCATATATTTT. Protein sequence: CASSLAGRHSGNTIYF.

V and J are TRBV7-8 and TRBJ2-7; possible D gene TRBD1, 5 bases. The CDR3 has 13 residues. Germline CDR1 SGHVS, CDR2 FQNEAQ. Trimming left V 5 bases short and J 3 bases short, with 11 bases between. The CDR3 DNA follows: TGTGCCAGCAGCCGTGGACACCGCTACGAGCAGTACTTC. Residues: CASSRGHRYEQYF.

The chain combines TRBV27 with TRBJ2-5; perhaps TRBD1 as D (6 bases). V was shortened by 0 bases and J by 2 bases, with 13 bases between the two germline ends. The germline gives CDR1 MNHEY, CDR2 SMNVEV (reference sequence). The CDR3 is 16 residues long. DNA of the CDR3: TGTGCCAGCAGTTTATCTCCGGGACACGGTCAAGAGACCCAGTACTTC. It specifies CASSLSPGHGQETQYF.

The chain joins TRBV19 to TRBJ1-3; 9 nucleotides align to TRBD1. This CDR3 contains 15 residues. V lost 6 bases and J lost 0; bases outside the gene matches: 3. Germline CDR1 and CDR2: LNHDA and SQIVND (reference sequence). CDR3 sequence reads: CASRWTGDSGNTIYF. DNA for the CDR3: TGTGCCAGTAGGTGGACAGGGGACTCTGGAAACACCATATATTTT.

The CDR3 coding sequence is TGTGCCAGCAGTTTATGGGGGACTAGCGGGGCATTCGAGCAGTACTTC. Protein sequence: CASSLWGTSGAFEQYF. V gene TRBV27 combines with J gene TRBJ2-7; 13 bases fit TRBD2. Germline assignment: CDR1 MNHEY and CDR2 SMNVEV (reference sequence). The trim removed 1 base at V and 6 bases at J, leaving 6 bases unmatched. CDR3 length: 16 amino acids.

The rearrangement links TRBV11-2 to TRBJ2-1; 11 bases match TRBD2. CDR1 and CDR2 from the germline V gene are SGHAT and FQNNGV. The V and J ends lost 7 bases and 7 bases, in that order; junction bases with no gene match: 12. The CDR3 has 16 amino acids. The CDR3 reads CASNDVAGGYRNEQFF. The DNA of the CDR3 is TGTGCCAGCAACGACGTAGCGGGAGGGTATAGGAATGAGCAGTTCTTC.

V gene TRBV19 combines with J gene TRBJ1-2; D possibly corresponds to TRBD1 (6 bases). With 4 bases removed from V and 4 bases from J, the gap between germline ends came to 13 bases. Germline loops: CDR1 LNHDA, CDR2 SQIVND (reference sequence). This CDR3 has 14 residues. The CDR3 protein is CASSTQGMGYGYTF. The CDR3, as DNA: TGTGCCAGTAGTACCCAGGGGATGGGCTATGGCTACACCTTC.